The TCR beta chain under discussion was sequenced for a study of blood T cells in healthy people across ages. This clonotype was seen more than once but under ten times. The CDR3 sequence is 14 residues long. CDR1 and CDR2 from the germline V gene are KGHSY and FQNENV. The V end was cut by 3 bases, the J end by 7 bases, with 13 bases between. It was with a sample-barcoded 5' primer and a J-beta primer mix that a second PCR of about 6 to 12 cycles was run. One entry per CDR3 protein results from TCRdb running MiXCR on the 5' RACE reads. Of about 800,000 distinct CDR3 sequences in the sample, around 25% were seen once. Peripheral blood, about 9.8 milliliters per donor, was collected. The same sample was also used in a study of T cells of mothers and their children. That study reports: Each child contributed approximately 3.3 million TCR beta CDR3 reads, while each mother contributed over 8.5 million.

Material: blood. The chain carries TRBV16 and TRBJ1-5; D is unclear. The TCR originated in a boy aged 5 to 17 in good health. In nucleotides, the CDR3 is TGTGCCAGCAGCCACCTCAAGGGCCCCCAGCCCCAGCATTTT. It encodes CASSHLKGPQPQHF.